This T cell receptor beta chain was identified in a study of T cells expressing NK-cell markers. Study background: There were seven HCMV-seropositive donors and one seronegative donor among the eight sequenced.

In the case of this clonotype: Its target is unknown.

UMI-tagged 5'RACE template switching yielded the TCR beta cDNA. TCRdb re-called the 5' RACE reads; one entry per CDR3 protein, DNA not given. The repertoire table contains approximately 550,000 distinct CDR3 sequences. General study points: What remained unclear was the HCMV specificity of expanded NKG2C+ T cell clones.

The CDR3 spans 14 residues. The source of this sequence is a man between 18 and 35 years old in good health. The sample comprised blood T cells: a sorted CD56 or NKG2C T cell subset, CD4+ or CD8+ T cells, or bulk PBMC T cells (not recorded which). The J gene is TRBJ1-6, the V gene TRBV12-3 or TRBV12-4; TCRdb's D call, TRBD1, is unchecked because there is no DNA. Here the CDR3 reads CASSQGTGISPLHF.